These T cell receptor beta chains were read from a single sample in a study of control samples from healthy donors and cancer patients. Clones were sequenced by immunoSEQ multiplex PCR, and TCRdb holds only the in-frame ones, with some missing. The sample shows some 79,000 clones, about 88% of them seen only once. Source material: blood. Receptors originate from a woman aged 50 to 65 in good health. CDR3s include the opening cysteine and the closing phenylalanine or tryptophan. A D gene is named only where the DNA matches it firmly. Clone size is not always given. Where it is, it says once, few, many or a class for expanded clones.

v_call: TRBV11-2; clone_size: -; j_call: TRBJ2-3; d_call: -; cdr3_aa: CASSRFPGADTQYF; cdr3_nt: TGTGCCAGCAGCCGATTCCCCGGGGCAGATACGCAGTATTTT
v_call: TRBV5-1; clone_size: -; j_call: TRBJ1-4; d_call: -; cdr3_aa: CASSLNPNEKLFF; cdr3_nt: TGCGCCAGCAGCTTAAATCCTAATGAAAAACTGTTTTTT
v_call: TRBV5-1; clone_size: -; j_call: TRBJ2-1; d_call: -; cdr3_aa: CASSLGERKQFF; cdr3_nt: TGCGCCAGCAGCTTGGGAGAGCGGAAGCAGTTCTTC
v_call: TRBV4-1; clone_size: -; j_call: TRBJ2-5; d_call: TRBD2; cdr3_aa: CASSQVSGAGSTQYF; cdr3_nt: TGCGCCAGCAGCCAAGTTAGCGGGGCCGGCTCGACCCAGTACTTC
v_call: TRBV19; clone_size: once; j_call: TRBJ1-1; d_call: -; cdr3_aa: CASSDFWNTEAFF; cdr3_nt: TGTGCCAGTAGTGACTTCTGGAACACTGAAGCTTTCTTT
v_call: TRBV4-2; clone_size: -; j_call: TRBJ2-1; d_call: -; cdr3_aa: CASSQDSIPTNEQFF; cdr3_nt: TGTGCCAGCAGCCAAGATAGCATTCCCACGAATGAGCAGTTCTTC
v_call: TRBV7-3; clone_size: -; j_call: TRBJ2-2; d_call: -; cdr3_aa: CASSLRTAAAGELFF; cdr3_nt: TGTGCCAGCAGCTTAAGGACAGCCGCAGCCGGGGAGCTGTTTTTT
v_call: TRBV9; clone_size: -; j_call: TRBJ1-5; d_call: -; cdr3_aa: CASSVDGGGDQPQHF; cdr3_nt: TGTGCCAGCAGCGTAGATGGGGGAGGGGATCAGCCCCAGCATTTT
v_call: TRBV19; clone_size: -; j_call: TRBJ2-7; d_call: -; cdr3_aa: CASSISVGDVYEQYF; cdr3_nt: TGTGCCAGTAGTATCTCTGTGGGCGACGTATACGAGCAGTACTTC
v_call: TRBV12-3/TRBV12-4; clone_size: -; j_call: TRBJ1-2; d_call: TRBD1; cdr3_aa: CASRGTGQNGYTF; cdr3_nt: TGTGCCAGCAGGGGGACGGGACAGAATGGCTACACCTTC
v_call: TRBV27; clone_size: -; j_call: TRBJ2-7; d_call: -; cdr3_aa: CASSYTTRSYEQYF; cdr3_nt: TGTGCCAGCAGTTATACTACTCGATCTTACGAGCAGTACTTC
v_call: TRBV28; clone_size: -; j_call: TRBJ2-7; d_call: TRBD1; cdr3_aa: CASSLWQGAREQYF; cdr3_nt: TGTGCCAGCAGTTTATGGCAGGGGGCAAGGGAGCAGTACTTC
v_call: TRBV20-1; clone_size: -; j_call: TRBJ1-5; d_call: -; cdr3_aa: CSASAGWSNQPQHF; cdr3_nt: TGCAGTGCTAGTGCGGGTTGGAGCAATCAGCCCCAGCATTTT
v_call: TRBV6-4; clone_size: -; j_call: TRBJ2-7; d_call: TRBD2; cdr3_aa: CAISSGRGCEQYF; cdr3_nt: TGTGCCATCAGTAGCGGGAGAGGTTGCGAGCAGTACTTC
v_call: TRBV5-1; clone_size: -; j_call: TRBJ2-1; d_call: TRBD1; cdr3_aa: CASSLITGAAEQFF; cdr3_nt: TGCGCCAGCAGCTTGATTACAGGGGCCGCCGAGCAGTTCTTC
v_call: TRBV28; clone_size: -; j_call: TRBJ2-5; d_call: -; cdr3_aa: CASSQSSVRETQYF; cdr3_nt: TGTGCCAGCAGCCAGTCTAGCGTCCGGGAGACCCAGTACTTC
v_call: TRBV5-8; clone_size: -; j_call: TRBJ2-2; d_call: -; cdr3_aa: CASSSLGGRDTGELFF; cdr3_nt: TGTGCCAGCAGCTCCTTAGGGGGGCGCGACACCGGGGAGCTGTTTTTT
v_call: TRBV6-6; clone_size: -; j_call: TRBJ2-1; d_call: TRBD2; cdr3_aa: CASSPRAGSGINEQFF; cdr3_nt: TGTGCCAGCAGCCCCCGAGCGGGTAGCGGGATAAATGAGCAGTTCTTC
v_call: TRBV24-1; clone_size: -; j_call: TRBJ2-5; d_call: TRBD2; cdr3_aa: CATSDSRVGGPRGQETQYF; cdr3_nt: TGTGCCACCAGTGATTCGCGTGTGGGAGGGCCTCGGGGGCAAGAGACCCAGTACTTC
v_call: TRBV7-3; clone_size: -; j_call: TRBJ2-1; d_call: -; cdr3_aa: CASSLDRWVGEQFF; cdr3_nt: TGTGCCAGCAGCTTAGATCGTTGGGTGGGTGAGCAGTTCTTC
v_call: TRBV27; clone_size: -; j_call: TRBJ2-1; d_call: TRBD2; cdr3_aa: CASRLAGPYNEQFF; cdr3_nt: TGTGCCAGCAGACTAGCGGGACCCTACAATGAGCAGTTCTTC
v_call: TRBV7-9; clone_size: -; j_call: TRBJ2-7; d_call: -; cdr3_aa: CASSLRLGSRLF; cdr3_nt: TGTGCCAGCAGCTTAAGGCTCGGTTCTCGACTCTTC
v_call: TRBV4-1; clone_size: -; j_call: TRBJ1-5; d_call: -; cdr3_aa: CASSPQYDQPQHF; cdr3_nt: TGCGCCAGCAGCCCTCAATACGATCAGCCCCAGCATTTT
v_call: TRBV6-1; clone_size: -; j_call: TRBJ1-5; d_call: TRBD1; cdr3_aa: CASSDRDRDRRYYSNQPQHF; cdr3_nt: TGTGCCAGCAGTGATCGGGACCGGGACAGACGATACTATAGCAATCAGCCCCAGCATTTT
v_call: TRBV2; clone_size: -; j_call: TRBJ2-7; d_call: -; cdr3_aa: CASSEARSGEQYF; cdr3_nt: TGTGCCAGCAGTGAAGCCCGAAGTGGCGAGCAGTACTTC
v_call: TRBV6-5; clone_size: -; j_call: TRBJ2-7; d_call: -; cdr3_aa: CASSYSLGRNEQYF; cdr3_nt: TGTGCCAGCAGTTACTCACTCGGCCGCAACGAGCAGTACTTC
v_call: TRBV19; clone_size: -; j_call: TRBJ2-1; d_call: -; cdr3_aa: CASSTGQGARVAGGLVEAYNEQFF; cdr3_nt: TGTGCCAGTAGTACTGGACAGGGGGCTCGAGTAGCGGGAGGGTTAGTTGAGGCCTACAATGAGCAGTTCTTC
v_call: TRBV19; clone_size: -; j_call: TRBJ2-1; d_call: -; cdr3_aa: CASSPREGRSYNEQFF; cdr3_nt: TGTGCCAGTAGTCCCCGTGAGGGCCGCTCCTACAATGAGCAGTTCTTC
v_call: TRBV28; clone_size: -; j_call: TRBJ1-4; d_call: TRBD1; cdr3_aa: CASSGQGIGNEKLFF; cdr3_nt: TGTGCCAGCAGTGGACAGGGGATTGGTAATGAAAAACTGTTTTTT
v_call: TRBV15; clone_size: -; j_call: TRBJ1-2; d_call: -; cdr3_aa: CATSRDLAKGYTF; cdr3_nt: TGTGCCACCAGCAGAGATCTCGCGAAGGGCTACACCTTC
v_call: TRBV7-3; clone_size: medium-sized; j_call: TRBJ2-3; d_call: -; cdr3_aa: CASGNGGADTQYF; cdr3_nt: TGTGCCAGCGGAAACGGGGGAGCAGATACGCAGTATTTT
v_call: TRBV6-1; clone_size: few; j_call: TRBJ1-2; d_call: -; cdr3_aa: CASSGVGRLIEKRVGYTF; cdr3_nt: TGTGCCAGCAGTGGTGTAGGCCGACTGATTGAGAAAAGGGTCGGCTACACCTTC